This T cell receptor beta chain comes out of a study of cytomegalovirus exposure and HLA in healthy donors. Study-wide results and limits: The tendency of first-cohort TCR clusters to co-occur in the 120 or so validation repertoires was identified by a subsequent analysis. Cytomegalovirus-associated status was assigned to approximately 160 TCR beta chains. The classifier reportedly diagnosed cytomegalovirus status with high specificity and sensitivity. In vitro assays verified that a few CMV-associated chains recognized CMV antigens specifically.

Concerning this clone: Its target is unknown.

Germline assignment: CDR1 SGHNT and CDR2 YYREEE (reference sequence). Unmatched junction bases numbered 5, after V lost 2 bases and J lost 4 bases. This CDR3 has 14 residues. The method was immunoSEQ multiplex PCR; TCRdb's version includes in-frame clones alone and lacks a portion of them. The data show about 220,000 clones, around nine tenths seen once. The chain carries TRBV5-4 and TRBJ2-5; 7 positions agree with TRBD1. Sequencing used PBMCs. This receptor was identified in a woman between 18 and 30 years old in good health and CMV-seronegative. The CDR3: CASSFETGRETQYF. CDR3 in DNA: TGTGCCAGCAGCTTCGAGACAGGGAGAGAGACCCAGTACTTC.